This TCR beta chain is from a study of T cell clonality in common variable immunodeficiency. General observations from the study: Fewer TCRbeta clones were shared among CVID subjects than controls. The cause of increased CVID clonality remains unclear without subpopulation sequencing. Common variable immunodeficiency TCR beta sequences reportedly had fewer deletions and N-nucleotide insertions.

The CDR3 totals 16 residues. Per germline, CDR1 GTSNPN and CDR2 SVGIG (reference sequence). J gave up 2 bases and V 1 base, and 8 bases lay outside the gene matches. Caucasian heritage predominated among both patients and controls. Sequencing was performed with immunoSEQ multiplex PCR; in TCRdb, only in-frame clones are kept and a portion is missing. The sample gives 35,000 to 45,000 clones, none seen only once, and the top ten clones hold approximately 3.6%. This clone was observed many times. The antigen is not known. The sequenced fragment ends 3 residues before the CDR3 boundary, so the rest is inferred from the germline J gene.

The clonotype comes from a person aged 18 to 75 in good health. Sequencing input: peripheral blood mononuclear cells. The chain is built from TRBV30 and TRBJ2-3, with 8 bases fitting TRBD1. Incomplete CDR3 DNA: TGTGCCTGGAGTGGACAGGGGCGAATGGACACAGATACG. This translates into CAWSGQGRMDTDT. The CDR3 in full is CAWSGQGRMDTDTQYF.